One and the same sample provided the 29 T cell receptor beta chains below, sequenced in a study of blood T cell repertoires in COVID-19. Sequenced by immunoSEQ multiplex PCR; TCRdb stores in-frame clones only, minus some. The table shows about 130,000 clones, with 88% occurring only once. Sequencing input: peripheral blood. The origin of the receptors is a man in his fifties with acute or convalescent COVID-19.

In DNA form, the CDR3 reads TGTGCCAGCGCCGCGGCAGGGGTGGGTGGCTACACCTTC. Translated, it gives CASAAAGVGGYTF. The chain has TRBV12-3 or TRBV12-4 and TRBJ1-2, with D perhaps TRBD1 (6 bases). The CDR3 consists of 13 residues. V was clipped by 8 bases and J by 7 bases, with 17 bases between them.

The CDR3 spells CASRWGQITEAFF. Written as DNA, the CDR3 is TGCGCCAGCAGGTGGGGACAGATAACTGAAGCTTTCTTT. V is TRBV5-1 and J is TRBJ1-1; 7 nucleotides agree with TRBD1. The V and J ends lost 5 bases and 5 bases, in that order; junction bases with no gene match: 6. Germline assignment: CDR1 SGHRS and CDR2 YFSETQ. This CDR3 has 13 amino acids.

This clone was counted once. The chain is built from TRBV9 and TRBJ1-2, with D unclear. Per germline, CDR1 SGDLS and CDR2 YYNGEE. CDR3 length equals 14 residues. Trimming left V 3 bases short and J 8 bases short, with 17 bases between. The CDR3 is CASSERDLIWGYTF. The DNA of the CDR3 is TGTGCCAGCAGCGAGCGGGATCTAATCTGGGGCTACACCTTC.

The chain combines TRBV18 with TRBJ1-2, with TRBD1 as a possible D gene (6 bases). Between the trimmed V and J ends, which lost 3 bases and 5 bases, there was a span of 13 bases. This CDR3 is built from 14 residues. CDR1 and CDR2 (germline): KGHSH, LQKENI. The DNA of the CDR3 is TGTGCCAGCTCACCCGCGGGGGCTCCTTATGGCTACACCTTC. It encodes CASSPAGAPYGYTF.

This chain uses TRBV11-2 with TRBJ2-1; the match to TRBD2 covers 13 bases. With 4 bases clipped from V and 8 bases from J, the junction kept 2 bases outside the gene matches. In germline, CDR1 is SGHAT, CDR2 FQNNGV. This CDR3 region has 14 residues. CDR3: CASSWTSGSYEQFF. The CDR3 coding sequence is TGTGCCAGCAGCTGGACTAGCGGGAGCTATGAGCAGTTCTTC.

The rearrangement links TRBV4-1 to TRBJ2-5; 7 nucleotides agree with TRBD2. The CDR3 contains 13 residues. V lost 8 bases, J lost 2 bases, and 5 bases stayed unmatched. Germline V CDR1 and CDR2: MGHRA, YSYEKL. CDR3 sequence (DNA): TGCGCCAGCGGCCTAGCGGCTCAAGAGACCCAGTACTTC. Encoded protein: CASGLAAQETQYF.

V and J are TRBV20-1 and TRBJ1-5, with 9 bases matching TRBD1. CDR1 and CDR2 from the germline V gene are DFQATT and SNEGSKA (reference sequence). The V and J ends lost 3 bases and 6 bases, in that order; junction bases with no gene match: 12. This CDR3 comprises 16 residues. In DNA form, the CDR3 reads TGCAGTGCTAGTATTCCTACACAGGGGGCGGTTCAGCCCCAGCATTTT. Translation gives CSASIPTQGAVQPQHF.

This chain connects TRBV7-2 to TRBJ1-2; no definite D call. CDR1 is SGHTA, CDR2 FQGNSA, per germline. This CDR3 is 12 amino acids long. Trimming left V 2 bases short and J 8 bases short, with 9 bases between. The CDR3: CASSLIERGYTF. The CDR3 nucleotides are TGTGCCAGCAGCTTAATTGAGAGGGGCTACACCTTC.

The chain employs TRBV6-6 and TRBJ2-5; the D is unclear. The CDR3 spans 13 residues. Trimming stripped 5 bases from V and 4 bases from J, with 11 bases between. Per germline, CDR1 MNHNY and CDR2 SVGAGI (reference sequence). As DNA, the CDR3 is TGTGCCAGCAGTAGGCAGGCTTTAGAGACCCAGTACTTC. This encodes CASSRQALETQYF.

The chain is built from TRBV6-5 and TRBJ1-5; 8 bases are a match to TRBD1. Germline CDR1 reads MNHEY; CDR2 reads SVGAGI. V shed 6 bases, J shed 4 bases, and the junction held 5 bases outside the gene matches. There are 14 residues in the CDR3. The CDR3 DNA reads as TGTGCCAGCAGCGACAGGGGAGGGAATCAGCCCCAGCATTTT. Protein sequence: CASSDRGGNQPQHF.

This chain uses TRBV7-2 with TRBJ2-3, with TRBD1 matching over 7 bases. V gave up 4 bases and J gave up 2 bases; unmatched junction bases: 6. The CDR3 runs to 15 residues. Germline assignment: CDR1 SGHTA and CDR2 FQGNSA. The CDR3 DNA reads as TGTGCCAGCAGCTCCGGGACAGCCTTCACAGATACGCAGTATTTT. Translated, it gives CASSSGTAFTDTQYF.

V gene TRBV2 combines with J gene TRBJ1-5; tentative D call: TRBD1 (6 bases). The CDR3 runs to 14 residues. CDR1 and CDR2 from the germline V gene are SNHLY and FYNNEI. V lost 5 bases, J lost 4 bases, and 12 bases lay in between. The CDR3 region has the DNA TGTGCCAGCAGTAAAACGACAGGAAATCAGCCCCAGCATTTT. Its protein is CASSKTTGNQPQHF.

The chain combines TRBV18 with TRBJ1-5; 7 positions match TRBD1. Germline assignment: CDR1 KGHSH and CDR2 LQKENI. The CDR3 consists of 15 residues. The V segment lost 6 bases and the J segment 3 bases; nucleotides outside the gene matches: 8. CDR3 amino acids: CASSPSTGVNQPQHF. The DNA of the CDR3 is TGTGCCAGCTCGCCATCAACAGGGGTCAATCAGCCCCAGCATTTT.

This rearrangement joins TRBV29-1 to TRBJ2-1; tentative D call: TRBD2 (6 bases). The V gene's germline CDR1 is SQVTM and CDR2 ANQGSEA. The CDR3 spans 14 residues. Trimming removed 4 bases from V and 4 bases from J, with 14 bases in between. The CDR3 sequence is CSVARAGRYNEQFF. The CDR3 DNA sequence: TGCAGCGTTGCCCGAGCGGGCCGTTACAATGAGCAGTTCTTC.

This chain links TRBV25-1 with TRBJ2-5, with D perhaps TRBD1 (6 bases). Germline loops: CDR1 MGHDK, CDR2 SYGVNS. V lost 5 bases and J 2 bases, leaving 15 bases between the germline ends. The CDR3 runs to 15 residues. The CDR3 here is CASSPRRGQQETQYF. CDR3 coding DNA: TGTGCCAGCAGTCCCCGCCGAGGACAGCAAGAGACCCAGTACTTC.

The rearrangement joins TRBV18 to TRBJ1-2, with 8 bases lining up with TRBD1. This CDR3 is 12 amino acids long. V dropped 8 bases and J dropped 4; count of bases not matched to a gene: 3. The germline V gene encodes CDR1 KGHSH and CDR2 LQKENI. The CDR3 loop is CASATGVYGYTF. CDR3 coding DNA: TGTGCCAGCGCGACAGGGGTCTATGGCTACACCTTC.

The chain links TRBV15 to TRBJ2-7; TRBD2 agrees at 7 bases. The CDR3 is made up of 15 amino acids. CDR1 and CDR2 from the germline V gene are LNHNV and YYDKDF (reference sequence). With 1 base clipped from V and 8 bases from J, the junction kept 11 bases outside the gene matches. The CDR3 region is CATSRGGGSVEKQYF. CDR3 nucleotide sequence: TGTGCCACCAGCAGAGGAGGCGGGAGTGTAGAAAAGCAGTACTTC.

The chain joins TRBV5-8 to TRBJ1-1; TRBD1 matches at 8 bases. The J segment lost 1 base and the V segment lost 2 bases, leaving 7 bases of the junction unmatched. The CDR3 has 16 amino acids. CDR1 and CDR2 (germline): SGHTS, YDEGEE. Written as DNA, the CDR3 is TGTGCCAGCAGCTTCTTAAGTGGACAGGGGAACACTGAAGCTTTCTTT. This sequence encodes CASSFLSGQGNTEAFF.

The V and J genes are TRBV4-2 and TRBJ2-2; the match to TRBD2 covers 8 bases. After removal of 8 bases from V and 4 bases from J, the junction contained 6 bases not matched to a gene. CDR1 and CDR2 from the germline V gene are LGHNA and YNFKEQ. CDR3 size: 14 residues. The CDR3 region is CASGKSGSTGELFF. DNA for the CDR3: TGTGCCAGCGGGAAGAGCGGGAGCACCGGGGAGCTGTTTTTT.

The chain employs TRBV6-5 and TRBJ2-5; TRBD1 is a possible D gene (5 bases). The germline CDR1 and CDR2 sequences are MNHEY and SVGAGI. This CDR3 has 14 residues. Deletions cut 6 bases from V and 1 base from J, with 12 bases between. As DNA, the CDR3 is TGTGCCAGCAGACTGACAGCTATCCAAGAGACCCAGTACTTC. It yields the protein CASRLTAIQETQYF.

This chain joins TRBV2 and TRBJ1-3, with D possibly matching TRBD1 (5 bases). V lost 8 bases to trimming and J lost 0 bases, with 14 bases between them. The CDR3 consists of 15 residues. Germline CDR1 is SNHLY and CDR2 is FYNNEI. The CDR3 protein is CASGGTESSGNTIYF. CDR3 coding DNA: TGTGCCAGCGGGGGGACGGAGAGCTCTGGAAACACCATATATTTT.

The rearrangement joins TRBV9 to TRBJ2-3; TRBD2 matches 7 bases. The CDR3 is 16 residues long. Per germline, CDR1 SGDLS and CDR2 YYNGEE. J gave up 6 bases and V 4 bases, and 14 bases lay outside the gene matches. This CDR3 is CASSPLGGTGGDTQYF. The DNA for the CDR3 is TGTGCCAGCAGCCCCCTCGGGGGGACCGGGGGGGATACGCAGTATTTT.

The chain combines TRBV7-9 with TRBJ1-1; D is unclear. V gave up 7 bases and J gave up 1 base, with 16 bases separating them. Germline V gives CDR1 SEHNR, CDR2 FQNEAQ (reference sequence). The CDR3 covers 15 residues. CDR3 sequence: CASTFSTNQNTEAFF. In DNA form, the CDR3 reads TGTGCCAGCACCTTTAGCACTAATCAGAACACTGAAGCTTTCTTT. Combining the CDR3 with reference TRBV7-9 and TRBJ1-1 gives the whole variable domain DTGVSQNPRHKITKRGQNVTFRCDPISEHNRLYWYRQTLGQGPEFLTYFQNEAQLEKSRLLSDRFSAERPKGSFSTLEIQRTEQGDSAMYLCASTFSTNQNTEAFFGQGTRLTVV.

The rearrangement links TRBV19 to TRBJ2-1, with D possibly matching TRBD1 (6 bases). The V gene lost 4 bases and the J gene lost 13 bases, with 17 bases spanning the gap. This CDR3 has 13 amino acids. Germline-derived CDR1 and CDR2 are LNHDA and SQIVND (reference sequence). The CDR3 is CASSTHDRPRQFF. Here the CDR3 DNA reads TGTGCCAGTAGTACCCACGACAGGCCCAGACAGTTCTTC.

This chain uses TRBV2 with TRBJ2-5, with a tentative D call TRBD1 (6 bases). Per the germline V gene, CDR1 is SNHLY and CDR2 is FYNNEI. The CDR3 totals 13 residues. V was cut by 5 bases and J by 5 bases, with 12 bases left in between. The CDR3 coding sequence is TGTGCCAGCAGTCGGGACCAGGGGGAGACCCAGTACTTC. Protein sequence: CASSRDQGETQYF.

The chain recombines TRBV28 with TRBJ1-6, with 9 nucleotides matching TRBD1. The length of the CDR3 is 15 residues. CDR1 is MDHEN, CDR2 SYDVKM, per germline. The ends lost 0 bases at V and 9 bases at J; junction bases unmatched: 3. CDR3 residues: CASSLWQGQGSPLHF. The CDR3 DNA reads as TGTGCCAGCAGTTTATGGCAGGGACAGGGTTCACCCCTCCACTTT.

CDR3 bases: TGTGCCAGCACCAAGAGGGGGGGCACTGAAGCTTTCTTT. It encodes CASTKRGGTEAFF. The V gene is TRBV12-3 or TRBV12-4, the J gene TRBJ1-1, with a weak D call TRBD1 (6 bases). The CDR3 sequence is 13 residues long. V lost 7 bases, J lost 4 bases, and 13 bases lay in between.

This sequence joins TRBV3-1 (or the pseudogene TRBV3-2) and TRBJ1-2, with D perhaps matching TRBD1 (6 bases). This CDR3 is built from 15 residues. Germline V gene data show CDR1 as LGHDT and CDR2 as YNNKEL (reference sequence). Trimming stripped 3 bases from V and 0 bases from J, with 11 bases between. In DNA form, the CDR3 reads TGTGCCAGCAGCCACCTATGGACAGCTAACTATGGCTACACCTTC. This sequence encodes CASSHLWTANYGYTF.

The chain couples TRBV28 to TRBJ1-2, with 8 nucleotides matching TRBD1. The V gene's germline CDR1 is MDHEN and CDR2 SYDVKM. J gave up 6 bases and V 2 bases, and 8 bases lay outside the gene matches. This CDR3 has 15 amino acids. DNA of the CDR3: TGTGCCAGCAGTTTAATATTTGGACAGGGTAATGGCTACACCTTC. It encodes CASSLIFGQGNGYTF.